Below are 24 T cell receptor beta chains sequenced from a single sample in a study of cytomegalovirus exposure and HLA in healthy donors. It was with 60 Vbeta and 13 Jbeta primers that the PCR ran. Method: immunoSEQ multiplex PCR; TCRdb's copy keeps in-frame clones and lacks some. The sample consists of around 180,000 clones, more than 65% of them appearing once. The sequenced sample was PBMCs. Receptors were obtained from a woman aged 25 to 39 in good health and CMV-seropositive.

This clone occurred a few times. The chain recombines TRBV5-1 with TRBJ1-4, with D possibly TRBD1 on 6 matching bases. This CDR3 has 17 amino acids. Germline V gives CDR1 SGHRS, CDR2 YFSETQ. The V and J ends lost 4 bases and 4 bases respectively, with 20 bases between them. The CDR3 here is CASSQRGSGTGNEKLFF. The CDR3 coding sequence is TGCGCCAGCAGCCAAAGGGGGTCCGGAACGGGTAATGAAAAACTGTTTTTT.

The J gene is TRBJ2-7, the V gene TRBV29-1, with 9 nucleotides matching TRBD1. V shed 6 bases and J 4 bases; nucleotides not matched to a gene: 4. This CDR3 is 12 amino acids long. Germline-derived CDR1 and CDR2 are SQVTM and ANQGSEA. The CDR3 sequence is CSVQGAMYEQYF. Here the CDR3 DNA reads TGCAGCGTACAGGGGGCTATGTACGAGCAGTACTTC.

The table lists this clone with a count of one. J is TRBJ1-2 and V is TRBV10-2, with 7 bases identical to TRBD1. The germline V gene encodes CDR1 WSHSY and CDR2 SAAADI. V shed 3 bases and J 8 bases; nucleotides not matched to a gene: 6. The CDR3 has 13 amino acids. The CDR3 coding sequence is TGCGCCAGCAGTGAACAGGGGTACGGCGGCTACACCTTC. Amino acid sequence: CASSEQGYGGYTF.

V is TRBV7-8 and J is TRBJ1-4; TRBD1 is a possible D gene (6 bases). V lost 3 bases and J 7 bases, leaving 12 bases between the germline ends. The CDR3 consists of 14 residues. The germline gives CDR1 SGHVS, CDR2 FQNEAQ. CDR3 coding DNA: TGTGCCAGCAGCTTCGCTCAGGGGCCTGAAAAACTGTTTTTT. Protein: CASSFAQGPEKLFF.

The chain joins TRBV28 to TRBJ2-7; the D gene is possibly TRBD2 (5 bases). Germline CDR1 and CDR2: MDHEN and SYDVKM. This CDR3 is built from 12 residues. Trimming left V 6 bases short and J 3 bases short, with 9 bases between. CDR3 region: CASRGGDYEQYF. The CDR3, as DNA: TGTGCCAGCAGAGGAGGTGACTACGAGCAGTACTTC.

The chain has TRBV6-5 and TRBJ2-1; the match to TRBD2 covers 8 bases. The V gene's germline CDR1 is MNHEY and CDR2 SVGAGI. The CDR3 spans 13 residues. The V and J ends lost 5 bases and 14 bases, in that order; junction bases with no gene match: 11. The CDR3 protein is CASSREGGTRKFF. Here the CDR3 DNA reads TGTGCCAGCAGTAGGGAGGGCGGGACTAGGAAGTTCTTC.

This clone showed up just a few times. The chain joins TRBV5-1 to TRBJ2-3, with TRBD2 identical over 10 bases. CDR1 is SGHRS and CDR2 is YFSETQ in the germline V gene. The V and J ends lost 2 bases and 3 bases, in that order; junction bases with no gene match: 3. This CDR3 spans 15 amino acids. The CDR3 bases are TGCGCCAGCAGCTTCGCTAGCGGGAGAACAGATACGCAGTATTTT. As protein: CASSFASGRTDTQYF. The whole variable domain, remainder taken from reference TRBV5-1 and TRBJ2-3, is KAGVTQTPRYLIKTRGQQVTLSCSPISGHRSVSWYQQTPGQGLQFLFEYFSETQRNKGNFPGRFSGRQFSNSRSEMNVSTLELGDSALYLCASSFASGRTDTQYFGPGTRLTVL.

The chain links TRBV11-2 to TRBJ2-1; D is unresolved. Deletions cut 4 bases from V and 7 bases from J, with 5 bases between. This CDR3 has 11 amino acids. Germline V CDR1 and CDR2: SGHAT, FQNNGV. For the CDR3, the DNA is TGTGCCAGCAGCTCCTTTAATGAGCAGTTCTTC. Translating gives CASSSFNEQFF.

The CDR3 sequence: CASRERESYNEQFF. Here the CDR3 DNA reads TGCGCCAGCAGGGAGCGGGAGTCCTACAATGAGCAGTTCTTC. The chain carries TRBV10-2 and TRBJ2-1, with TRBD2 matching over 8 bases. The V segment lost 6 bases and the J segment 1 base; nucleotides outside the gene matches: 2. Germline V gene lookup returns CDR1 WSHSY and CDR2 SAAADI. There are 14 residues in the CDR3.

The rearrangement links TRBV5-1 to TRBJ2-3; 8 nucleotides align to TRBD2. The CDR3 length is 16 residues. Germline V lookup: CDR1 SGHRS, CDR2 YFSETQ. J lost 3 bases, V lost 0 bases, and 6 bases had no gene match. Here the CDR3 DNA reads TGCGCCAGCAGCTTGGAGGTCGGGAGGGGAACAGATACGCAGTATTTT. Protein: CASSLEVGRGTDTQYF.

V usage is TRBV4-1 and J usage is TRBJ2-3; 7 bases match TRBD2. Germline V CDR1 and CDR2: MGHRA, YSYEKL. This CDR3 is built from 15 residues. V dropped 3 bases and J dropped 2; count of bases not matched to a gene: 5. The CDR3 protein is CASSHGGGYTDTQYF. The DNA for the CDR3 is TGCGCCAGCAGCCATGGCGGGGGTTACACAGATACGCAGTATTTT.

This chain links TRBV29-1 with TRBJ2-3; 9 bases align to TRBD2. V trimming: 3 bases; J trimming: 0 bases; junction bases outside the gene matches: 10. Per the germline V gene, CDR1 is SQVTM and CDR2 is ANQGSEA. The CDR3 contains 17 residues. The CDR3 loop is CSVEGLAGPPSTDTQYF. The CDR3 nucleotides read TGCAGCGTTGAGGGCCTAGCGGGACCCCCTAGCACAGATACGCAGTATTTT.

In this sample, this clone turned up a few times. This may come from a read error, since a much larger clone is one base off. The V and J genes are TRBV6-1 and TRBJ1-1, with TRBD1 as a possible D gene (5 bases). The CDR3 is made up of 11 amino acids. Trimming stripped 6 bases from V and 5 bases from J, with 7 bases between. The germline CDR1 and CDR2 sequences are MNHNS and SASEGT. This chain's CDR3 is CASREGTEAFF. CDR3 DNA sequence: TGTGCCAGCAGGGAGGGGACTGAAGCTTTCTTT.

The chain couples TRBV7-2 to TRBJ2-2, with 10 bases that match TRBD1. The germline CDR1 and CDR2 sequences are SGHTA and FQGNSA. Germline trimming cut 4 bases from V and 5 bases from J; bases unmatched to any gene: 10. CDR3 size: 17 residues. CDR3 sequence (DNA): TGTGCCAGCAGCTCCCGGGACAGGGGCTTTCGAACCGGGGAGCTGTTTTTT. Amino acids: CASSSRDRGFRTGELFF.

The genes are TRBV21-1 and TRBJ1-4. TRBV21-1 is termed a pseudogene. This CDR3 spans 15 amino acids. CDR3 loop: CASSHLRVGGEKLFF. CDR3 bases: TGTGCCAGCAGCCATTTAAGGGTCGGGGGTGAAAAACTGTTTTTT.

This clone was seen a single time. The gene calls are TRBV14 and TRBJ2-7; D call uncertain. The V gene's germline CDR1 is SGHDN and CDR2 FVKESK. Deletions cut 5 bases from V and 9 bases from J, with 17 bases between. The CDR3 totals 13 residues. CDR3 amino acids: CASSLPGTCVQYF. The CDR3 nucleotides read TGTGCCAGCAGCTTACCGGGTACCTGCGTGCAGTACTTC.

The chain recombines TRBV15 with TRBJ1-1; 7 bases fit TRBD1. The CDR3 extends over 14 amino acids. Germline CDR1 LNHNV, CDR2 YYDKDF (reference sequence). V dropped 0 bases and J dropped 4; count of bases not matched to a gene: 2. The CDR3 sequence: CATSRDRGSTEAFF. The CDR3, as DNA: TGTGCCACCAGCAGAGACAGGGGGAGCACTGAAGCTTTCTTT.

The chain uses TRBV29-1 and TRBJ2-6, with a tentative D call TRBD1 (6 bases). V lost 6 bases and J lost 1, with 7 bases in between. Looked up from germline, CDR1 is SQVTM and CDR2 is ANQGSEA. CDR3 length: 13 residues. CDR3 bases: TGCAGCGTCAGGGGTTCTGGGGCCAACGTCCTGACTTTC. Its translation is CSVRGSGANVLTF. Full variable domain (rest looked up from reference TRBV29-1 and TRBJ2-6): SAVISQKPSRDICQRGTSLTIQCQVDSQVTMMFWYRQQPGQSLTLIATANQGSEATYESGFVIDKFPISRPNLTFSTLTVSNMSPEDSSIYLCSVRGSGANVLTFGAGSRLTVL.

The chain is built from TRBV14 and TRBJ2-1; D ambiguous. The V gene lost 5 bases and the J gene lost 0 bases, with 14 bases spanning the gap. The length of the CDR3 is 16 residues. Germline CDR1 reads SGHDN; CDR2 reads FVKESK. The CDR3 DNA reads as TGTGCCAGCAGCACCCACGACATTCTCTCCTACAATGAGCAGTTCTTC. Amino acids: CASSTHDILSYNEQFF. Full variable domain (outside the CDR3, taken from reference TRBV14 and TRBJ2-1): EAGVTQFPSHSVIEKGQTVTLRCDPISGHDNLYWYRRVMGKEIKFLLHFVKESKQDESGMPNNRFLAERTGGTYSTLKVQPAELEDSGVYFCASSTHDILSYNEQFFGPGTRLTVL.

The rearrangement links TRBV4-1 to TRBJ1-6, with TRBD1 matching over 9 bases. Per germline, CDR1 MGHRA and CDR2 YSYEKL. CDR3 length: 16 amino acids. J lost 10 bases, V lost 1 base, and 8 bases had no gene match. The chain's CDR3 is CASSQGYRGLESPLHF. The CDR3 coding sequence is TGCGCCAGCAGCCAAGGCTACAGGGGGCTAGAATCACCCCTCCACTTT.

This clone has only one observation. The chain uses TRBV19 and TRBJ1-2; TRBD1 matches at 7 bases. There are 15 residues in the CDR3. After removal of 3 bases from V and 3 bases from J, the junction contained 7 bases not matched to a gene. CDR1 and CDR2 from the germline V gene are LNHDA and SQIVND (reference sequence). The CDR3 DNA follows: TGTGCCAGTAGTATCGCTCCCGGGACAGACTATGGCTACACCTTC. Its translation is CASSIAPGTDYGYTF.

This chain links TRBV27 with TRBJ2-1; D gene ambiguous. V was clipped by 1 base and J by 2 bases, with 9 bases between them. Germline CDR1 is MNHEY and CDR2 is SMNVEV (reference sequence). This CDR3 spans 15 amino acids. The CDR3 protein is CASSLFQVAYNEQFF. In DNA form, the CDR3 reads TGTGCCAGCAGTTTATTCCAGGTTGCCTACAATGAGCAGTTCTTC.

To note about this clone: The junction does not match germline at one end; this may be a read error. This chain links TRBV7-9 with TRBJ2-7; 7 bases agree with TRBD2. The length of the CDR3 is 12 residues. Germline loops: CDR1 SEHNR, CDR2 FQNEAQ (reference sequence). CDR3 bases: TGTTCCAGCAGCCCCGGGGGGTACGAGCAGTACTTC. It codes for CSSSPGGYEQYF.

This chain joins TRBV28 and TRBJ2-1; TRBD2 is a possible D gene (7 bases). This CDR3 has 15 residues. Germline CDR1 and CDR2: MDHEN and SYDVKM. The V end was cut by 0 bases, the J end by 9 bases, with 15 bases between. DNA of the CDR3: TGTGCCAGCAGTTTATGGGGGGGGCAGGTGGTTGAGCAGTTCTTC. It yields the protein CASSLWGGQVVEQFF.